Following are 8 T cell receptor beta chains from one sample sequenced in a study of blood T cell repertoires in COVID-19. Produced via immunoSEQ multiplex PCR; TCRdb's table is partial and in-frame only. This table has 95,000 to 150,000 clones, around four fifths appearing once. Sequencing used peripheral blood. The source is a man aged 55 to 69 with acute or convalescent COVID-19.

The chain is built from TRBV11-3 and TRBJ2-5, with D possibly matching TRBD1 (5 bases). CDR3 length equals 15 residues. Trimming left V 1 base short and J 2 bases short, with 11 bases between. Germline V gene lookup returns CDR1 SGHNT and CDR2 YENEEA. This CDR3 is CASSLGLAGQETQYF. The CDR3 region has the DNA TGTGCCAGCAGCTTAGGGTTGGCAGGGCAAGAGACCCAGTACTTC.

CDR3 loop: CASTPHRNAADTQYF. The CDR3, as DNA: TGTGCCAGCACTCCCCATCGGAATGCGGCAGATACGCAGTATTTT. This chain links TRBV6-6 with TRBJ2-3, with no clear D. V shed 7 bases and J shed 4 bases, with 18 bases lying between them. This CDR3 spans 15 amino acids. The germline CDR1 and CDR2 sequences are MNHNY and SVGAGI (reference sequence).

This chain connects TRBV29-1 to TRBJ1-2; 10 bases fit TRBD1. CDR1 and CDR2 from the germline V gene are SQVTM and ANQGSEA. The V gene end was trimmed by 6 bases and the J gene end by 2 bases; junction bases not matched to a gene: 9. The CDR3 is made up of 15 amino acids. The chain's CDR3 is CSVAQDRGKNYGYTF. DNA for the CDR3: TGCAGCGTGGCCCAGGACAGGGGGAAAAACTATGGCTACACCTTC. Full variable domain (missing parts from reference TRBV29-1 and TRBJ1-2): SAVISQKPSRDICQRGTSLTIQCQVDSQVTMMFWYRQQPGQSLTLIATANQGSEATYESGFVIDKFPISRPNLTFSTLTVSNMSPEDSSIYLCSVAQDRGKNYGYTFGSGTRLTVV.

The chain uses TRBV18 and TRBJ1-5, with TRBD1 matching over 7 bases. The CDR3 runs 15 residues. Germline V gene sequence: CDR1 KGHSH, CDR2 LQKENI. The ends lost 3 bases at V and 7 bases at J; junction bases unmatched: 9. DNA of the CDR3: TGTGCCAGCTCACCCCGTACAGGGGTCGGCCAGCCCCAGCATTTT. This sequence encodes CASSPRTGVGQPQHF. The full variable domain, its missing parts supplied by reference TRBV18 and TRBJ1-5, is NAGVMQNPRHLVRRRGQEARLRCSPMKGHSHVYWYRQLPEEGLKFMVYLQKENIIDESGMPKERFSAEFPKEGPSILRIQQVVRGDSAAYFCASSPRTGVGQPQHFGDGTRLSIL.

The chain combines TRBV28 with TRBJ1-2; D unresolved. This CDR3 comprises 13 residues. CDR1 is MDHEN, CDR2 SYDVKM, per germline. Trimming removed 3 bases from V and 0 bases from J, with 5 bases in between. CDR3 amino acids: CASSFLSNYGYTF. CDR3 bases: TGTGCCAGCAGTTTCCTATCTAACTATGGCTACACCTTC.

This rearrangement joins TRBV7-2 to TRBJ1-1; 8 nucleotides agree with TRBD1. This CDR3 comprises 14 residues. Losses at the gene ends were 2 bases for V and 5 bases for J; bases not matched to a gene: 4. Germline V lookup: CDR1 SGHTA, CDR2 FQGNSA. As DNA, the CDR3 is TGTGCCAGCAGCTTATCAGGGGGCTGGACTGAAGCTTTCTTT. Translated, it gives CASSLSGGWTEAFF.

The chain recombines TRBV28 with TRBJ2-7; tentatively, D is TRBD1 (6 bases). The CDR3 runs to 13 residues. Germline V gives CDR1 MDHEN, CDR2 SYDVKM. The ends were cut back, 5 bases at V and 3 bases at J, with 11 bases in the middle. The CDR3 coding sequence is TGTGCCAGCAGTCGGGGACATCACTACGAGCAGTACTTC. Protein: CASSRGHHYEQYF.

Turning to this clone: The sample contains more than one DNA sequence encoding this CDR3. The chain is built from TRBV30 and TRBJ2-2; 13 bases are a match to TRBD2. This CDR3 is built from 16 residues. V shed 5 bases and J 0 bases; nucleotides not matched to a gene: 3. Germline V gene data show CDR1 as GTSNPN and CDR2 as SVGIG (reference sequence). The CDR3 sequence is CAWGGLAGSNTGELFF. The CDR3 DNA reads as TGTGCCTGGGGGGGACTAGCGGGGTCGAACACCGGGGAGCTGTTTTTT.